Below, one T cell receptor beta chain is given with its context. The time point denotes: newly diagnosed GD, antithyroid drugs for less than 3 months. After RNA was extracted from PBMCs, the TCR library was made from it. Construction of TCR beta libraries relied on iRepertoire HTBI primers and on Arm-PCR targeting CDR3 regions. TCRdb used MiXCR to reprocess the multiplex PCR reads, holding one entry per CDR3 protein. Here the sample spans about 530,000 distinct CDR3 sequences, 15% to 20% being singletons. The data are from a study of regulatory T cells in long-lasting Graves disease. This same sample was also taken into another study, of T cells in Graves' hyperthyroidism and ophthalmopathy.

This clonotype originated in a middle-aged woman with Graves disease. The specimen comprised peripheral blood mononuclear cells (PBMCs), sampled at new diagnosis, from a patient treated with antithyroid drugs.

CDR3 sequence reads: CASSFAGDIQYF. Here the CDR3 DNA reads TGTGCCAGCAGCTTTGCGGGGGACATTCAGTACTTC. The genes are TRBV7-9 and TRBJ2-4; 7 nucleotides line up with TRBD2. CDR1 and CDR2 from the germline V gene are SEHNR and FQNEAQ (reference sequence). J gave up 8 bases and V 3 bases, and 1 base lay outside the gene matches. The CDR3 extends over 12 amino acids.